This T cell receptor beta chain was captured in a study of blood T cell repertoires in COVID-19. The CDR3 totals 16 residues. Losses at the gene ends were 1 base for V and 1 base for J; bases not matched to a gene: 2. Germline CDR1 SGHDN, CDR2 FVKESK. Clones were sequenced by immunoSEQ multiplex PCR, and TCRdb holds only the in-frame ones, with some missing. The table lists under 30,000 clones, 85% to 90% of them singletons. The sample comprised peripheral blood. The chain carries TRBV14 and TRBJ1-1; 11 bases fit TRBD1. The source of this sequence is an elderly man with acute or convalescent COVID-19. The CDR3 loop reads CASSQGTGGWNTEAFF. Here the CDR3 DNA reads TGTGCCAGCAGCCAAGGGACAGGGGGCTGGAACACTGAAGCTTTCTTT.